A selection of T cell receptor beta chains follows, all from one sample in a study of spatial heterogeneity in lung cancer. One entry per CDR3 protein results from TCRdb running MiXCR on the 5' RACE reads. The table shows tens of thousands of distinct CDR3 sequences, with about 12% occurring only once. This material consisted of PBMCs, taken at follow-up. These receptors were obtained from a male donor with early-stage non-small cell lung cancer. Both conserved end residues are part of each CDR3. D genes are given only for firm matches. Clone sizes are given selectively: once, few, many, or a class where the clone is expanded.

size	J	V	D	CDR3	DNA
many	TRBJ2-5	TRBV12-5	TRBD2	CASGLVIAGGQETQYF	TGTGCTAGTGGTTTGGTAATAGCGGGAGGCCAAGAGACCCAGTACTTC
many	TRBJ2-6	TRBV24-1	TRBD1	CATSDSPGGPGANVLTF	TGTGCCACCAGTGATTCTCCAGGGGGCCCTGGGGCCAACGTCCTGACTTTC
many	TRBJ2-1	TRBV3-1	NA	CASSQGGGNSYNEQFF	TGTGCCAGCAGCCAGGGGGGCGGGAACTCCTACAATGAGCAGTTCTTC
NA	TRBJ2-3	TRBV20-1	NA	CSARAGTSDTQYF	TGCAGTGCTAGAGCCGGGACCTCGGATACGCAGTATTTT
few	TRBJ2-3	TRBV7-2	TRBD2	CASSRGLAGSSTDTQYF	TGTGCCAGCAGCCGGGGACTAGCGGGATCTAGCACAGATACGCAGTATTTT
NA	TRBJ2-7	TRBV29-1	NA	CSVARDGSYEQYF	TGCAGCGTTGCGCGGGATGGTTCCTACGAGCAGTACTTC
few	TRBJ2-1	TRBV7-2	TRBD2	CASSPRTRNNEQFF	TGTGCCAGCAGCCCCCGGACTAGAAACAATGAGCAGTTCTTC
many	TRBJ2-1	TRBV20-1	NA	CSASGDLQGSNEQFF	TGCAGTGCTAGCGGGGACCTACAGGGTAGCAATGAGCAGTTCTTC
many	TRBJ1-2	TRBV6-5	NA	CASSYEGSANYGYTF	TGTGCCAGCAGTTACGAGGGGTCAGCTAACTATGGCTACACCTTC
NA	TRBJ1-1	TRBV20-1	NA	CSARQGIIAFF	TGCAGTGCTAGACAGGGGATAATAGCTTTCTTT
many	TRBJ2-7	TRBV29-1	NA	CSAYRSVGDEQYF	TGCAGCGCTTACAGGTCTGTCGGGGACGAGCAGTACTTC
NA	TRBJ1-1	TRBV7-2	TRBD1	CASSSTQGAHTEAFF	TGTGCCAGCAGCTCGACACAGGGGGCGCACACTGAAGCTTTCTTT
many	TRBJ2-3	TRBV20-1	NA	CSASARESTDTQYF	TGCAGTGCCAGCGCTAGGGAAAGCACAGATACGCAGTATTTT
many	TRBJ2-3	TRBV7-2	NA	CASSPPSGGTDTQYF	TGTGCCAGCAGCCCTCCCTCGGGGGGCACAGATACGCAGTATTTT
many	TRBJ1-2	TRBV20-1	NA	CSATGQKSGYTF	TGCAGTGCTACCGGACAGAAGAGTGGCTACACCTTC
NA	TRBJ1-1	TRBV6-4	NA	CASRLSLETEAFF	TGTGCCAGCCGCCTTAGTCTAGAAACGGAAGCTTTCTTT
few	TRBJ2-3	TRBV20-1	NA	CSARVPDTQYF	TGCAGTGCTAGAGTCCCAGATACGCAGTATTTT
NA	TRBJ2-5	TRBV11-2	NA	CASSLVGAPETQYF	TGTGCCAGCAGCTTAGTAGGGGCACCAGAGACCCAGTACTTC
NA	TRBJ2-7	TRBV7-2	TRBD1	CASSRRGHEQYF	TGTGCCAGCAGCCGTAGGGGGCACGAGCAGTACTTC
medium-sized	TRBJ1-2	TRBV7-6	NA	CASSLREADYGYTF	TGTGCCAGCAGCTTACGCGAGGCGGACTATGGCTACACCTTC
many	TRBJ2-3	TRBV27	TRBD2	CASSLWTSGSADTQYF	TGTGCCAGCAGTTTATGGACTAGCGGGAGTGCGGATACGCAGTATTTT
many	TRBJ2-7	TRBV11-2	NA	CASSFSRGSSYEQYF	TGTGCCAGCAGCTTTTCTCGCGGTAGCTCCTACGAGCAGTACTTC
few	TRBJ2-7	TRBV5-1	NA	CASSLGSEGSEQYF	TGCGCCAGCAGCTTGGGGAGTGAGGGGAGCGAGCAGTACTTC
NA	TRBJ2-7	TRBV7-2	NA	CASTPGASSYEQYF	TGTGCCAGCACCCCAGGGGCCAGCTCCTACGAGCAGTACTTC
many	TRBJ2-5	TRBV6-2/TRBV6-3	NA	CASSYDYWVQYF	TGTGCCAGCAGTTATGACTATTGGGTCCAGTACTTC
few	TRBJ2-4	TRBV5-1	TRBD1	CASSLPGQGLSKNIQYF	TGCGCCAGCAGCTTGCCGGGACAGGGTCTATCCAAAAACATTCAGTACTTC
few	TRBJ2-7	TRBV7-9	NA	CASSHSSSYEQYF	TGTGCCAGCAGCCACAGTAGCTCCTACGAGCAGTACTTC
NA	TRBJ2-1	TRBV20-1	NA	CSAATNGEQFF	TGCAGTGCGGCAACAAACGGTGAGCAGTTCTTC
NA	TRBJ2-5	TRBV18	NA	CASSPRDPKETQYF	TGTGCCAGCTCACCACGGGACCCTAAAGAGACCCAGTACTTC
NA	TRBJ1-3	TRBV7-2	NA	CASSSGAGMDTIYF	TGTGCCAGCAGCTCCGGCGCCGGGATGGACACCATATATTTT
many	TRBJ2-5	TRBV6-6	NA	CASRPTPGTQETQYF	TGTGCCAGCAGACCCACCCCGGGGACCCAAGAGACCCAGTACTTC
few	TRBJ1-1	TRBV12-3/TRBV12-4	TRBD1	CASSSKDRASTEAFF	TGTGCCAGCAGCTCTAAAGACAGGGCCAGCACTGAAGCTTTCTTT
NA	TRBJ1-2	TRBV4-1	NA	CASSPRWKSYGYTF	TGCGCCAGCAGCCCCCGATGGAAGTCCTATGGCTACACCTTC
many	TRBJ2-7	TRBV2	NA	CASRSVRFSYEQYF	TGTGCCAGCAGATCCGTCCGCTTCTCTTACGAGCAGTACTTC
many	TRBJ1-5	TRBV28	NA	CASSTDGARNQPQHF	TGTGCCAGCAGTACCGATGGGGCGAGGAATCAGCCCCAGCATTTT
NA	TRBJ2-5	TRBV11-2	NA	CASSFVVTQYF	TGTGCCAGCAGCTTCGTGGTGACCCAGTACTTC
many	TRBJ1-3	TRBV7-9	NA	CASSNSEREAGNTIYF	TGTGCCAGCAGCAACTCGGAAAGGGAGGCTGGAAACACCATATATTTT
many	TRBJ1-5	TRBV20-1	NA	CSAQRYSNQPQHF	TGCAGTGCACAGAGGTATAGCAATCAGCCCCAGCATTTT
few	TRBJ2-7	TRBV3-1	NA	CASRPTQGYEQYF	TGTGCCAGCAGGCCGACGCAGGGCTACGAGCAGTACTTC
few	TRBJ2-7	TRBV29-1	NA	CSVGAEGYEQYF	TGCAGCGTTGGGGCGGAAGGCTACGAGCAGTACTTC
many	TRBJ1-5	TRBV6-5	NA	CARHSGNPQRSNQPQHF	TGTGCCCGGCACTCCGGGAACCCTCAGCGGAGCAATCAGCCCCAGCATTTT
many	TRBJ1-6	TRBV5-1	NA	CASRDTDNSPLHF	TGCGCCAGCCGGGACACTGATAATTCACCCCTCCACTTT
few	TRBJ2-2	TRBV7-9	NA	CASSLAADSGELFF	TGTGCCAGCAGCTTAGCGGCGGATTCCGGGGAGCTGTTTTTT
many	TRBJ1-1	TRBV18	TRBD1	CASSRGTVNTEAFF	TGTGCCAGCTCACGTGGGACAGTTAACACTGAAGCTTTCTTT
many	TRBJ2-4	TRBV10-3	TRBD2	CAISEGRPTSGGANIQYF	TGTGCCATCAGTGAGGGACGCCCGACTAGCGGGGGGGCCAACATTCAGTACTTC
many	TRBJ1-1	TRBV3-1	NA	CATSPSGHREAFF	TGTGCCACCTCTCCTTCGGGGCACAGGGAAGCTTTCTTT
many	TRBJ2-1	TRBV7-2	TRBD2	CASSPTSGRLLDEQFF	TGTGCCAGCAGCCCTACTAGCGGGAGGCTGTTGGATGAGCAGTTCTTC
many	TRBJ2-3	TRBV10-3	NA	CAISERTLHTQYF	TGTGCCATCAGTGAAAGGACTCTACATACGCAGTATTTT
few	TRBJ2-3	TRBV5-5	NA	CASSIPQGTDTQYF	TGTGCCAGCAGCATACCACAGGGCACAGATACGCAGTATTTT
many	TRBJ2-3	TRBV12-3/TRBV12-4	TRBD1	CASSLGGQGFVKGDTQYF	TGTGCCAGCAGTTTAGGGGGACAGGGGTTCGTTAAGGGAGATACGCAGTATTTT
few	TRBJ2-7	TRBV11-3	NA	CASRVAPTPPYEQYF	TGTGCCAGCAGGGTAGCTCCAACTCCACCCTACGAGCAGTACTTC
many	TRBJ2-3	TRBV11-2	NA	CASSLVGAGLTDTQYF	TGTGCCAGCAGCTTAGTCGGAGCGGGCCTAACAGATACGCAGTATTTT
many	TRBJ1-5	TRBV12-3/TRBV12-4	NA	CASSLGTGSNQPQHF	TGTGCCAGCAGTTTAGGGACGGGGAGCAATCAGCCCCAGCATTTT
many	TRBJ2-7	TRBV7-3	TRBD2	CASSLYSAGIHEQYF	TGTGCCAGCAGCTTATATTCAGCGGGAATACACGAGCAGTACTTC